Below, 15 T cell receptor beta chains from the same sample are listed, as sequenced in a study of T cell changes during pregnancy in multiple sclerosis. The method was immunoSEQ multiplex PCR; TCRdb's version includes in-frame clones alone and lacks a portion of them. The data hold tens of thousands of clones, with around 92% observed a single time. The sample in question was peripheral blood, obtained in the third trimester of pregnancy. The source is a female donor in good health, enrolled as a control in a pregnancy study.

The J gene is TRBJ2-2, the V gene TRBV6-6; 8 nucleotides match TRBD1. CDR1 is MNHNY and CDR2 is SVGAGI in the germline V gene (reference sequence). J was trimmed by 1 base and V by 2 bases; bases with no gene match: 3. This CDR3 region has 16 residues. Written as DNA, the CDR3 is TGTGCCAGCAGTTACACAACAGGGGGGAACACCGGGGAGCTGTTTTTT. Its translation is CASSYTTGGNTGELFF.

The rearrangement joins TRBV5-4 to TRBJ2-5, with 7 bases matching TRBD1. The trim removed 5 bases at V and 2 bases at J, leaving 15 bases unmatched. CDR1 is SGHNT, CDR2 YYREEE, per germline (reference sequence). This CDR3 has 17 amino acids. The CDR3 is CASSPQPGTDSQETQYF. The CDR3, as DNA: TGTGCCAGCAGTCCACAACCCGGGACAGACAGTCAAGAGACCCAGTACTTC.

CDR3 coding DNA: TGCGCCAGCAGCCAAGGATGGCGTGCACTAGCGGGATTACGGGACACCGGGGAGCTGTTTTTT. Translating it yields CASSQGWRALAGLRDTGELFF. V is TRBV4-1 and J is TRBJ2-2; 10 bases match TRBD2. The CDR3 is 21 amino acids. The germline V gene has CDR1 MGHRA and CDR2 YSYEKL. Trimming cost V 1 base and J 3 bases; bases outside gene matches: 17.

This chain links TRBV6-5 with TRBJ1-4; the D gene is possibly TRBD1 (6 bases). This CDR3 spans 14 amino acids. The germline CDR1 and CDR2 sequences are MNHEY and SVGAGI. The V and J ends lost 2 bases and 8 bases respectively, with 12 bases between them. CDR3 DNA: TGTGCCAGCAGTTACATGGGGGCTGAAGAAAAACTGTTTTTT. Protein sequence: CASSYMGAEEKLFF.

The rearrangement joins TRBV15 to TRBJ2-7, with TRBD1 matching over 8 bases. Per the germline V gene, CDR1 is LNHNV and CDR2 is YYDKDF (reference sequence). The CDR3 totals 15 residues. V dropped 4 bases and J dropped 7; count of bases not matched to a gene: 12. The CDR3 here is CATSTTPDRAGEQYF. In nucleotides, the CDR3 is TGTGCCACCAGCACCACCCCGGACAGGGCGGGTGAGCAGTACTTC.

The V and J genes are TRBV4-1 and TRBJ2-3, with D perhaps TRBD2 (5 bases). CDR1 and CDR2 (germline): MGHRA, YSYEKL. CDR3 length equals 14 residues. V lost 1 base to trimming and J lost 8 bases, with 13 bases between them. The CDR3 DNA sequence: TGCGCCAGCAGCCAAGGACTCGGAAGCGGTACGCAGTATTTT. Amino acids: CASSQGLGSGTQYF.

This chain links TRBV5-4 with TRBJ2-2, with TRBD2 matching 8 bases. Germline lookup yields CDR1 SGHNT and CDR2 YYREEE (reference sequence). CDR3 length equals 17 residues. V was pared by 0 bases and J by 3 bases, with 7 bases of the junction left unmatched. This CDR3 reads CASSLAAGGRDTGELFF. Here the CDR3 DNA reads TGTGCCAGCAGCTTGGCGGCGGGAGGTCGTGACACCGGGGAGCTGTTTTTT.

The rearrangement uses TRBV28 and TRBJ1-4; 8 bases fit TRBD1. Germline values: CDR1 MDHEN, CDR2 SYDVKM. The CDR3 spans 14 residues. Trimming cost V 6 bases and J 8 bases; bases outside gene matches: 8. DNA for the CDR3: TGTGCCAGCAGCCCCCCGGACAGGGACGAAAAACTGTTTTTT. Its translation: CASSPPDRDEKLFF.

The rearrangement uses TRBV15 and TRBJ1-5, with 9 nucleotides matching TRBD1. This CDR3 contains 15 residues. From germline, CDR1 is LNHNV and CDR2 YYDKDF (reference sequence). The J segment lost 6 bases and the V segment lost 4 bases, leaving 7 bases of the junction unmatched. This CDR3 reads CATSIGPGQGQPQHF. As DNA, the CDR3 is TGTGCCACCAGCATTGGGCCGGGACAGGGTCAGCCCCAGCATTTT.

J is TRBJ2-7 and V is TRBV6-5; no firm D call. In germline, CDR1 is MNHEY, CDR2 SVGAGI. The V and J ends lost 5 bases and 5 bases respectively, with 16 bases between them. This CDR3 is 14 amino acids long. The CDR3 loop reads CASSPAGFYDEQYF. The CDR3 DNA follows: TGTGCCAGCAGTCCAGCCGGGTTCTATGACGAGCAGTACTTC.

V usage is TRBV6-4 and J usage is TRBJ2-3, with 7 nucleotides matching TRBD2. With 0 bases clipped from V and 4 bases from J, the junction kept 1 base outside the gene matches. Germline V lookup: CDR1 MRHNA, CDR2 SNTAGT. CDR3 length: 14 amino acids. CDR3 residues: CASSDSGLPDTQYF. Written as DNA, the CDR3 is TGTGCCAGCAGTGACTCGGGACTACCAGATACGCAGTATTTT.

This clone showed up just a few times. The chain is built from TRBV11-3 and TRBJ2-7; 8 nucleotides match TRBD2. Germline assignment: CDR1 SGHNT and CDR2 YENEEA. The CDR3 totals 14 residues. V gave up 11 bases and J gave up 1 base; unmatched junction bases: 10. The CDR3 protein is CAGPPSGCSYEQYF. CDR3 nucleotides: TGTGCCGGCCCTCCTAGCGGGTGTTCCTACGAGCAGTACTTC.

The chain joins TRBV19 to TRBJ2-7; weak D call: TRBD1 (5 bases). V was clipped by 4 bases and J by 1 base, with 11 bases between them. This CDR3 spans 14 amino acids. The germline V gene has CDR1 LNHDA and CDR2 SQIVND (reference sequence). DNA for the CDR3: TGTGCCAGTAGTAGACCAGGGATATCCTACGAGCAGTACTTC. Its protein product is CASSRPGISYEQYF. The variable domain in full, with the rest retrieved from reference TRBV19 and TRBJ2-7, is DGGITQSPKYLFRKEGQNVTLSCEQNLNHDAMYWYRQDPGQGLRLIYYSQIVNDFQKGDIAEGYSVSREKKESFPLTVTSAQKNPTAFYLCASSRPGISYEQYFGPGTRLTVT.

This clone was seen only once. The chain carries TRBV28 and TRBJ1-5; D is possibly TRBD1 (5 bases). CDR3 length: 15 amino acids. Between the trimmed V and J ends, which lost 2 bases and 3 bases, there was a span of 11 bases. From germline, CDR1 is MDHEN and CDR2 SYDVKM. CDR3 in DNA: TGTGCCAGCAGTTTAACGGCAGGGTCCAATCAGCCCCAGCATTTT. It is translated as CASSLTAGSNQPQHF.

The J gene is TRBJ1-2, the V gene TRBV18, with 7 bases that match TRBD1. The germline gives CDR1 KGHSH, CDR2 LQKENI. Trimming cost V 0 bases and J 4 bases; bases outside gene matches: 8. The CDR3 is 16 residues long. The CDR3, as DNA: TGTGCCAGCTCACCACCGAAGGGGGCGCAGGCCTATGGCTACACCTTC. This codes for CASSPPKGAQAYGYTF. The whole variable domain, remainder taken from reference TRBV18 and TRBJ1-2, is NAGVMQNPRHLVRRRGQEARLRCSPMKGHSHVYWYRQLPEEGLKFMVYLQKENIIDESGMPKERFSAEFPKEGPSILRIQQVVRGDSAAYFCASSPPKGAQAYGYTFGSGTRLTVV.